The 21 T cell receptor beta chains given below trace back to one sample, sequenced in a study of blood T cell repertoires in COVID-19. Measured with immunoSEQ multiplex PCR; TCRdb has only the in-frame clones, and not every one. Seen here are 250,000 to 300,000 clones, 80% to 90% observed once, and the top ten hold 1.5% to 2%. The sample comprised PBMCs or T cells enriched from blood (not recorded which). These receptors were collected from a woman aged 45 to 65 who had recovered from COVID-19.

The V call is TRBV7-6, the J call TRBJ1-2, with D possibly matching TRBD1 (6 bases). V shed 2 bases and J shed 8 bases, with 18 bases lying between them. Germline loops: CDR1 SGHVS, CDR2 FNYEAQ. The CDR3 is 15 residues long. The CDR3 reads CASSLSVQGADGYTF. The CDR3 DNA reads as TGTGCCAGCAGCTTAAGCGTACAGGGAGCAGACGGCTACACCTTC.

This chain links TRBV2 with TRBJ1-2, with D hard to call. Germline CDR1 SNHLY, CDR2 FYNNEI. CDR3 length: 13 amino acids. Trimming stripped 7 bases from V and 7 bases from J, with 16 bases between. The DNA of the CDR3 is TGTGCCAGCAACTGGGAGGTAACCGGTGGCTACACCTTC. It yields the protein CASNWEVTGGYTF.

This clone was counted only a few times. V usage is TRBV27 and J usage is TRBJ1-4, with D perhaps TRBD1 (5 bases). There are 16 residues in the CDR3. V lost 0 bases and J 7 bases, leaving 15 bases between the germline ends. Germline loops: CDR1 MNHEY, CDR2 SMNVEV (reference sequence). Written as DNA, the CDR3 is TGTGCCAGCAGTTTATCGGGGCCAAAGTGGGGTGAAAAACTGTTTTTT. As protein: CASSLSGPKWGEKLFF.

In this sample, this clone turned up once. The chain employs TRBV28 and TRBJ2-1; tentatively, D is TRBD2 (5 bases). The CDR3 has 14 residues. V shed 6 bases and J shed 7 bases, with 16 bases lying between them. Germline values: CDR1 MDHEN, CDR2 SYDVKM. The CDR3 nucleotides read TGTGCCAGCAGCTCCACGGGGTACGGGAATGAGCAGTTCTTC. Its protein is CASSSTGYGNEQFF. The variable domain in full, completed from reference TRBV28 and TRBJ2-1, reads DVKVTQSSRYLVKRTGEKVFLECVQDMDHENMFWYRQDPGLGLRLIYFSYDVKMKEKGDIPEGYSVSREKKERFSLILESASTNQTSMYLCASSSTGYGNEQFFGPGTRLTVL.

V gene TRBV6-5 combines with J gene TRBJ2-5; the D gene is possibly TRBD1 (6 bases). V gave up 7 bases and J gave up 2 bases, with 17 bases separating them. The V gene's germline CDR1 is MNHEY and CDR2 SVGAGI. The CDR3 consists of 15 residues. CDR3 region: CASTPLRGGQETQYF. DNA for the CDR3: TGTGCCAGCACCCCACTCAGGGGTGGGCAAGAGACCCAGTACTTC.

This chain joins TRBV30 and TRBJ1-2; the D gene is possibly TRBD1 (6 bases). This CDR3 has 12 residues. Deletions cut 4 bases from V and 6 bases from J, with 12 bases between. Germline V gives CDR1 GTSNPN, CDR2 SVGIG (reference sequence). The CDR3 protein is CAWNGGGDGYTF. The DNA for the CDR3 is TGTGCCTGGAACGGGGGGGGCGATGGCTACACCTTC.

The genes are TRBV5-1 and TRBJ1-4; a possible D gene is TRBD1 (6 bases). The CDR3 length is 14 residues. Germline values: CDR1 SGHRS, CDR2 YFSETQ. V lost 1 base, J lost 5 bases, and 9 bases lay in between. The CDR3 sequence is CASSLFGQNEKLFF. CDR3 DNA: TGCGCCAGCAGCTTGTTTGGACAGAATGAAAAACTGTTTTTT.

The chain recombines TRBV30 with TRBJ1-1; D is ambiguous. V lost 4 bases and J lost 0, with 6 bases in between. CDR1 and CDR2 from the germline V gene are GTSNPN and SVGIG (reference sequence). This CDR3 has 12 residues. The CDR3 sequence is CAWKLVNTEAFF. CDR3 DNA: TGTGCCTGGAAACTTGTGAACACTGAAGCTTTCTTT.

In regard to this clone: Here the CDR3 omits its conserved ending phenylalanine or tryptophan, so a read error is the likely source. The DNA is left out, because the CDR3 cannot be placed on it with certainty; the CDR3 is given as TCRdb lists it. The chain combines TRBV5-8 with TRBJ2-7; the D call of TRBD1 is as the table states it, not checked on the DNA. Counting both end residues, the CDR3 totals 12 amino acids. The germline CDR1 and CDR2 sequences are SGHTS and YDEGEE. CDR3 sequence reads: CASRFPGQGAPL.

This clone was detected once. The chain employs TRBV10-3 and TRBJ2-7; D possibly corresponds to TRBD1 (5 bases). Trimming left V 0 bases short and J 5 bases short, with 11 bases between. The CDR3 is 14 amino acids. CDR1 is ENHRY and CDR2 is SYGVKD in the germline V gene. In DNA form, the CDR3 reads TGTGCCATCAGTGAGTCGTTTTCAGGGAACGAGCAGTACTTC. Its translation: CAISESFSGNEQYF.

This clone was seen only once. This rearrangement joins TRBV2 to TRBJ1-6; 8 nucleotides agree with TRBD1. Unmatched junction bases numbered 5, after V lost 8 bases and J lost 5 bases. The CDR3 is 14 amino acids. Germline lookup yields CDR1 SNHLY and CDR2 FYNNEI. Here the CDR3 DNA reads TGTGCCAGCGGGCAGGGGGCTAATAATTCACCCCTCCACTTT. Protein product: CASGQGANNSPLHF.

V is TRBV7-8 and J is TRBJ2-7; unclear D gene. This CDR3 has 13 residues. Germline V gene data show CDR1 as SGHVS and CDR2 as FQNEAQ. The ends were cut back, 3 bases at V and 6 bases at J, with 12 bases in the middle. DNA for the CDR3: TGTGCCAGCAGCTTCACCAAACTTGGCGAGCAGTACTTC. This gives the protein CASSFTKLGEQYF.

The rearrangement links TRBV5-1 to TRBJ2-2; unclear D gene. Trimming took off 5 bases at V and 2 bases at J, with 4 bases between the two ends. The CDR3 length is 12 residues. In germline, CDR1 is SGHRS, CDR2 YFSETQ. The CDR3 reads CASRRNTGELFF. The CDR3, as DNA: TGCGCCAGCAGGCGAAACACCGGGGAGCTGTTTTTT.

The chain employs TRBV4-1 and TRBJ1-4; TRBD1 aligns across 7 bases. Trimming cost V 3 bases and J 8 bases; bases outside gene matches: 6. Germline-derived CDR1 and CDR2 are MGHRA and YSYEKL. The CDR3 length is 14 residues. CDR3 DNA sequence: TGCGCCAGCAGCCAGCACAGGGGCCCCGAAAAACTGTTTTTT. Amino acid sequence: CASSQHRGPEKLFF.

This clone was counted between two and nine times. The chain joins TRBV28 to TRBJ2-7; D perhaps matches TRBD2 (5 bases). The V gene's germline CDR1 is MDHEN and CDR2 SYDVKM. The V end was cut by 6 bases, the J end by 5 bases, with 20 bases between. This CDR3 is 15 amino acids long. CDR3 protein: CASRRRSPSRDEQYF. The DNA of the CDR3 is TGTGCCAGCAGACGACGGTCCCCTTCGAGGGACGAGCAGTACTTC.

The CDR3 DNA reads as TGCGCCAGCAGCGTACTACAGGGGGCCACTGAAGCTTTCTTT. Protein sequence: CASSVLQGATEAFF. This sequence joins TRBV5-1 and TRBJ1-1; 9 bases match TRBD1. The V and J ends lost 4 bases and 4 bases, in that order; junction bases with no gene match: 5. From germline, CDR1 is SGHRS and CDR2 YFSETQ. This CDR3 has 14 amino acids.

The chain has TRBV11-3 and TRBJ2-5, with a weak D call TRBD2 (5 bases). The CDR3 consists of 16 residues. CDR1 is SGHNT and CDR2 is YENEEA in the germline V gene. The V gene lost 3 bases and the J gene lost 0 bases, with 14 bases spanning the gap. CDR3 protein: CASSLGRWGDQETQYF. Here the CDR3 DNA reads TGTGCCAGCAGCTTGGGCCGGTGGGGAGACCAAGAGACCCAGTACTTC.

The chain couples TRBV28 to TRBJ2-2, with 10 bases that match TRBD2. Trimming removed 7 bases from V and 5 bases from J; junction bases left unmatched: 10. Germline V CDR1 and CDR2: MDHEN, SYDVKM. This CDR3 spans 16 amino acids. The DNA of the CDR3 is TGTGCCAGCATTGGGGGGGATAGCGGGAGGACCGGGGAGCTGTTTTTT. Protein: CASIGGDSGRTGELFF. The full variable domain, its missing parts supplied by reference TRBV28 and TRBJ2-2, is DVKVTQSSRYLVKRTGEKVFLECVQDMDHENMFWYRQDPGLGLRLIYFSYDVKMKEKGDIPEGYSVSREKKERFSLILESASTNQTSMYLCASIGGDSGRTGELFFGEGSRLTVL.

This clone was found once. V usage is TRBV5-1 and J usage is TRBJ1-1; TRBD1 might be the D (6 bases). Germline CDR1 reads SGHRS; CDR2 reads YFSETQ. The CDR3 is 13 amino acids. V was clipped by 1 base and J by 5 bases, with 9 bases between them. CDR3 loop: CASSLTGWTEAFF. DNA of the CDR3: TGCGCCAGCAGCTTGACAGGGTGGACTGAAGCTTTCTTT.

V usage is TRBV7-9 and J usage is TRBJ1-6; the D gene is possibly TRBD1 (6 bases). The germline V gene encodes CDR1 SEHNR and CDR2 FQNEAQ (reference sequence). This CDR3 has 15 amino acids. The germline V and J ends were trimmed by 4 bases and 5 bases, with 12 bases remaining between them. The DNA for the CDR3 is TGTGCCAGCAGCTCCGGACAGATAGATAATTCACCCCTCCACTTT. Protein product: CASSSGQIDNSPLHF. The complete variable domain, with remaining parts taken from reference TRBV7-9 and TRBJ1-6, reads DTGVSQNPRHKITKRGQNVTFRCDPISEHNRLYWYRQTLGQGPEFLTYFQNEAQLEKSRLLSDRFSAERPKGSFSTLEIQRTEQGDSAMYLCASSSGQIDNSPLHFGNGTRLTVT.

This clone has only one observation. The rearrangement joins TRBV28 to TRBJ1-1, with a tentative D call TRBD1 (5 bases). This CDR3 contains 13 residues. Trimming pared 1 base from V and 4 bases from J, leaving 7 bases between. Germline V gives CDR1 MDHEN, CDR2 SYDVKM. The CDR3 DNA reads as TGTGCCAGCAGTTTATTAGGGGCCACTGAAGCTTTCTTT. Encoded protein: CASSLLGATEAFF.